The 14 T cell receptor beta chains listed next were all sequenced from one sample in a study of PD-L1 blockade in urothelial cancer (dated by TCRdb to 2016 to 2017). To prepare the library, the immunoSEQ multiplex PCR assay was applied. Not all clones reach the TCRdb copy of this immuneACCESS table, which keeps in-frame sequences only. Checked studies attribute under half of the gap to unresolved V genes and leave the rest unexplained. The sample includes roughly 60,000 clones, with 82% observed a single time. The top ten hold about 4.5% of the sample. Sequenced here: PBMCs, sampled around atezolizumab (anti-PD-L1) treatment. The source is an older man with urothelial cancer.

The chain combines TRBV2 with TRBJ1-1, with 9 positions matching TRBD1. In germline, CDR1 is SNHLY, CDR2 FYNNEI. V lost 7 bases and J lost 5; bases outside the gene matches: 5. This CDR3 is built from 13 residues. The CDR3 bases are TGTGCCAGCACCACAGGGGGCAGAACTGAAGCTTTCTTT. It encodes CASTTGGRTEAFF. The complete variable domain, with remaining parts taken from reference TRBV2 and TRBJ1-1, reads EPEVTQTPSHQVTQMGQEVILRCVPISNHLYFYWYRQILGQKVEFLVSFYNNEISEKSEIFDDQFSVERPDGSNFTLKIRSTKLEDSAMYFCASTTGGRTEAFFGQGTRLTVV.

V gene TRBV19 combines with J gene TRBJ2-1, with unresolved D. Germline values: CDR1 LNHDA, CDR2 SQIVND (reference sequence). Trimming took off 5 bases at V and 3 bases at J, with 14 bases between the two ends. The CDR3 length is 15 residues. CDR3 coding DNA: TGTGCCAGTAGTGGCTCTAGAGCGATCTACAATGAGCAGTTCTTC. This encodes CASSGSRAIYNEQFF.

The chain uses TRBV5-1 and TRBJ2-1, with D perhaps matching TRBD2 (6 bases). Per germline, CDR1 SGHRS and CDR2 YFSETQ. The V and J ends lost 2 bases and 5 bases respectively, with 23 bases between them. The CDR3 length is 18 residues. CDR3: CASSFGLFDSGPDNEQFF. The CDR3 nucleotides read TGCGCCAGCAGCTTTGGCCTTTTCGATAGCGGCCCGGACAATGAGCAGTTCTTC.

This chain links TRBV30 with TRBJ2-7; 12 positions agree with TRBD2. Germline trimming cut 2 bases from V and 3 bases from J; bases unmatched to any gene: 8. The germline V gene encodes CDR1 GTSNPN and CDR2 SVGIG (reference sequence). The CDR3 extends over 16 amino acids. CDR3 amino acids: CAWSKTSGGIVYEQYF. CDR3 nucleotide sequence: TGTGCCTGGAGTAAAACTAGCGGGGGGATAGTCTACGAGCAGTACTTC. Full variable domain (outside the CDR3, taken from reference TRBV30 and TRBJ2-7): SQTIHQWPATLVQPVGSPLSLECTVEGTSNPNLYWYRQAAGRGLQLLFYSVGIGQISSEVPQNLSASRPQDRQFILSSKKLLLSDSGFYLCAWSKTSGGIVYEQYFGPGTRLTVT.

CDR3 DNA sequence: TGTGCCAGCAGCTCCAGACAGGCCGAAGAGCAGTTCTTC. Translating it yields CASSSRQAEEQFF. The chain uses TRBV7-8 and TRBJ2-1; TRBD1 is a possible D gene (6 bases). Germline CDR1 is SGHVS and CDR2 is FQNEAQ. V gave up 4 bases and J gave up 10 bases, with 14 bases separating them. The CDR3 runs to 13 residues.

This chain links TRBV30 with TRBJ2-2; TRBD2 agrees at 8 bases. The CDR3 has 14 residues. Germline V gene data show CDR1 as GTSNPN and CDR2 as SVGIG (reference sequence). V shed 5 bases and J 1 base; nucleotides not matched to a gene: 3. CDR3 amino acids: CAWEAGVNTGELFF. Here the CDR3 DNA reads TGTGCCTGGGAAGCGGGAGTGAACACCGGGGAGCTGTTTTTT.

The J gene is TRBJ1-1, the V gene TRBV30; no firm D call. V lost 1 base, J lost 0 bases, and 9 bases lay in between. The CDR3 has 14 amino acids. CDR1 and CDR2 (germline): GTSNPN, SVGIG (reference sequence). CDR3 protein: CAWSGRTLNTEAFF. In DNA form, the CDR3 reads TGTGCCTGGAGTGGGAGAACACTGAACACTGAAGCTTTCTTT.

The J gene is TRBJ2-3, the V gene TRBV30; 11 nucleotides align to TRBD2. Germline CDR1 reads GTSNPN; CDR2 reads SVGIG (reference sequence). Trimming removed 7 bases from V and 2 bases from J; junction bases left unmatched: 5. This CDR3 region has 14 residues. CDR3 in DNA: TGTGCCTACACTAGCGGGAGAGTCACAGATACGCAGTATTTT. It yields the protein CAYTSGRVTDTQYF.

The CDR3 DNA follows: TGCGCCAGCAGCTCGGGAGGGAGGGGTCAAGAGACCCAGTACTTC. Translated: CASSSGGRGQETQYF. The chain is built from TRBV5-1 and TRBJ2-5; 8 bases fit TRBD2. V was pared by 3 bases and J by 2 bases, with 6 bases of the junction left unmatched. In germline, CDR1 is SGHRS, CDR2 YFSETQ. The CDR3 spans 15 residues.

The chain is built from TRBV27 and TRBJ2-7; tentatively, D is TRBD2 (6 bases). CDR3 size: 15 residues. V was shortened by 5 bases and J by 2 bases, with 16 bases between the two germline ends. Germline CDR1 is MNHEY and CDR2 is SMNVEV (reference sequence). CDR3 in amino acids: CASSAGYGLAYEQYF. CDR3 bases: TGTGCCAGCAGTGCGGGGTATGGGCTAGCCTACGAGCAGTACTTC.

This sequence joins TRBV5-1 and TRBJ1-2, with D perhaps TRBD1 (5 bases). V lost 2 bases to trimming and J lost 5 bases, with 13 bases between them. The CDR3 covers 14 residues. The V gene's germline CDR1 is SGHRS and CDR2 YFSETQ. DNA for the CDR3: TGCGCCAGCAGCTTTGGGGCACGAACTTATGGCTACACCTTC. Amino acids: CASSFGARTYGYTF.

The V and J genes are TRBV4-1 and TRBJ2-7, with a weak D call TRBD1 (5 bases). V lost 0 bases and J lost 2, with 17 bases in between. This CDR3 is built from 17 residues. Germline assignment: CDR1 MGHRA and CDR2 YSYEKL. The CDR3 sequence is CASSQDDRQGMTYEQYF. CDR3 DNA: TGCGCCAGCAGCCAAGATGATAGGCAGGGTATGACCTACGAGCAGTACTTC.

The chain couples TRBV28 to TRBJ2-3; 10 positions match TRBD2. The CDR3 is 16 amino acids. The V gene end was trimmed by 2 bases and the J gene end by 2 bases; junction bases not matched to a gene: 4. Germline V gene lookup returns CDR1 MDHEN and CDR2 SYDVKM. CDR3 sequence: CASSLQLAGYTDTQYF. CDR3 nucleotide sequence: TGTGCCAGCAGTTTACAACTAGCGGGATACACAGATACGCAGTATTTT.

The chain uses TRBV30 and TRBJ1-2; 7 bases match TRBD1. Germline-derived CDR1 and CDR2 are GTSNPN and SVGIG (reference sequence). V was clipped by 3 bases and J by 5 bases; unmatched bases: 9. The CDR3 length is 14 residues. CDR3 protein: CAWSKPGTVYGYTF. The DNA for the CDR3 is TGTGCCTGGAGCAAACCCGGGACAGTTTATGGCTACACCTTC.